This T cell receptor beta chain was identified during a study of cytomegalovirus exposure and HLA in healthy donors. Study outcomes and limitations: The study had only CMV serostatus as immune exposure information. Association of a missense DCLRE1C variant with TCR beta V- and J-gene trimming was reported in a later analysis. Cytomegalovirus association was listed for approximately 150 TCR beta chains.

Of note for this clone: Its antigen is not identified.

Use of 60 Vbeta and 13 Jbeta primers characterized the PCR. Authors' data handling: In a later analysis, 70 million to 80 million unique TCR beta chains included roughly 11 million shared by two or more donors. Sequencing was performed with immunoSEQ multiplex PCR; in TCRdb, only in-frame clones are kept and a portion is missing. That table is the source of V, J and clone size, and D and trimming were worked out from the DNA. The table includes about 67,000 clones, 55% to 80% detected once. Per germline, CDR1 SQVTM and CDR2 ANQGSEA. V lost 4 bases to trimming and J lost 6 bases; unmatched junction nucleotides: 3. The CDR3 loop spans 13 amino acids.

The chain has TRBV29-1 and TRBJ2-2; 9 bases are a match to TRBD1. Material for sequencing was PBMCs. The sequence was collected from a woman between 25 and 40 years old in good health and CMV-seronegative. DNA for the CDR3: TGCAGCGTTGTGGGACAGGGTGCCGGGGAGCTGTTTTTT. Translated: CSVVGQGAGELFF.